A single sample is the source of the 27 T cell receptor beta chains below, sequenced in a study of T cell responses to AZD1222 COVID-19 vaccine. Measured with immunoSEQ multiplex PCR; TCRdb has only the in-frame clones, and not every one. The sample includes approximately 110,000 clones, about 88% of them seen just once. The sequencing here drew on peripheral blood, taken on day 0 of AZD1222 vaccination. These TCRs come from an adult in good health.

CDR3 in DNA: TGTGCCAGCAGCCGGAGGGCGGGGGATCCTTATGGCTACACCTTC. This translates into CASSRRAGDPYGYTF. The J gene is TRBJ1-2, the V gene TRBV6-5; possibly TRBD1 for D (5 bases). V was clipped by 6 bases and J by 5 bases, with 19 bases between them. The CDR3 covers 15 residues. Germline CDR1 reads MNHEY; CDR2 reads SVGAGI.

This chain links TRBV6-5 with TRBJ2-5; 10 bases align to TRBD1. CDR3 length: 15 residues. Trimming removed 6 bases from V and 5 bases from J; junction bases left unmatched: 9. Germline values: CDR1 MNHEY, CDR2 SVGAGI. The CDR3 here is CASSATGTGVETQYF. In DNA form, the CDR3 reads TGTGCCAGCAGCGCAACCGGGACAGGGGTCGAGACCCAGTACTTC.

The CDR3 DNA sequence: TGTGCCAGCAGCTCTGGACAGCCTAACTATGGCTACACCTTC. This sequence encodes CASSSGQPNYGYTF. The chain carries TRBV5-8 and TRBJ1-2, with a weak D call TRBD1 (6 bases). This CDR3 comprises 14 residues. Germline lookup yields CDR1 SGHTS and CDR2 YDEGEE. V gave up 3 bases and J gave up 0 bases, with 9 bases separating them.

This chain joins TRBV9 and TRBJ2-2; 9 positions match TRBD2. Germline V gives CDR1 SGDLS, CDR2 YYNGEE. The V segment lost 0 bases and the J segment 4 bases; nucleotides outside the gene matches: 7. This CDR3 has 17 amino acids. In DNA form, the CDR3 reads TGTGCCAGCAGCGTAGCGAGTAGCGGGGGATCCACCGGGGAGCTGTTTTTT. Translated: CASSVASSGGSTGELFF. Complete variable domain (other parts from reference TRBV9 and TRBJ2-2): DSGVTQTPKHLITATGQRVTLRCSPRSGDLSVYWYQQSLDQGLQFLIQYYNGEERAKGNILERFSAQQFPDLHSELNLSSLELGDSALYFCASSVASSGGSTGELFFGEGSRLTVL.

CDR3 amino acids: CASSKDGLSTEAFF. DNA of the CDR3: TGTGCCAGCAGTAAGGACGGGCTGAGCACTGAAGCTTTCTTT. This rearrangement joins TRBV2 to TRBJ1-1; D call uncertain. Germline V gives CDR1 SNHLY, CDR2 FYNNEI. V was shortened by 5 bases and J by 4 bases, with 14 bases between the two germline ends. The CDR3 covers 14 residues.

In DNA form, the CDR3 reads TGTGCCAGCAGAGATAGAGCAGTCGCATCTAATGAAAAACTGTTTTTT. Its translation is CASRDRAVASNEKLFF. The chain couples TRBV27 to TRBJ1-4; no firm D call. The germline V and J ends were trimmed by 6 bases and 3 bases, with 17 bases remaining between them. CDR1 is MNHEY and CDR2 is SMNVEV in the germline V gene (reference sequence). This CDR3 has 16 residues.

The chain combines TRBV7-9 with TRBJ2-2, with D unresolved. The germline V and J ends were trimmed by 5 bases and 9 bases, with 13 bases remaining between them. CDR1 is SEHNR, CDR2 FQNEAQ, per germline (reference sequence). The CDR3 length is 13 residues. CDR3 region: CASSASARRELFF. The CDR3 nucleotides read TGTGCCAGCAGCGCCTCGGCGCGCAGGGAGCTGTTTTTT. The full variable domain, completed using reference TRBV7-9 and TRBJ2-2, is DTGVSQNPRHKITKRGQNVTFRCDPISEHNRLYWYRQTLGQGPEFLTYFQNEAQLEKSRLLSDRFSAERPKGSFSTLEIQRTEQGDSAMYLCASSASARRELFFGEGSRLTVL.

This chain uses TRBV29-1 with TRBJ2-7, with D possibly matching TRBD1 (7 bases). This CDR3 contains 13 residues. Germline V lookup: CDR1 SQVTM, CDR2 ANQGSEA. V lost 3 bases, J lost 6 bases, and 15 bases lay in between. Written as DNA, the CDR3 is TGCAGCGTTGATGAGTTTCAGGGGGGCGAGCAGTACTTC. Amino acid sequence: CSVDEFQGGEQYF.

V and J are TRBV5-4 and TRBJ2-5, with D possibly matching TRBD1 (5 bases). Per germline, CDR1 SGHNT and CDR2 YYREEE (reference sequence). V shed 4 bases and J shed 2 bases, with 12 bases lying between them. CDR3 length: 14 amino acids. The CDR3 DNA reads TGTGCCAGCAGCCCTGGGGCAGGTCAAGAGACCCAGTACTTC. Translation gives CASSPGAGQETQYF.

The CDR3: CATGQGIGETQYF. CDR3 coding DNA: TGTGCCACCGGTCAGGGGATTGGGGAGACCCAGTACTTC. This chain connects TRBV28 to TRBJ2-5, with D maybe TRBD1 (6 bases). Trimming removed 10 bases at V and 5 bases at J, with 17 bases between. This CDR3 region has 13 residues. The germline gives CDR1 MDHEN, CDR2 SYDVKM.

The chain combines TRBV5-4 with TRBJ2-7; D is possibly TRBD1 (6 bases). This CDR3 contains 14 residues. Trimming left V 4 bases short and J 1 base short, with 12 bases between. Germline V lookup: CDR1 SGHNT, CDR2 YYREEE (reference sequence). The CDR3 loop reads CASSHEQGSYEQYF. CDR3 nucleotides: TGTGCCAGCAGCCATGAACAGGGTTCCTACGAGCAGTACTTC.

V gene TRBV2 combines with J gene TRBJ1-1, with 7 bases identical to TRBD1. CDR3 length equals 12 residues. The V segment lost 4 bases and the J segment 7 bases; nucleotides outside the gene matches: 3. Per the germline V gene, CDR1 is SNHLY and CDR2 is FYNNEI. The CDR3 bases are TGTGCCAGCAGTGGACAGGGCCTTGAAGCTTTCTTT. Protein: CASSGQGLEAFF.

This chain links TRBV19 with TRBJ1-5, with D perhaps matching TRBD1 (6 bases). The V end lost 6 bases, the J end lost 1 base, and 19 bases lay between the germline ends. CDR1 is LNHDA and CDR2 is SQIVND in the germline V gene (reference sequence). This CDR3 is built from 17 residues. The CDR3, as DNA: TGTGCCAGTAGCCACCCCCGAGAGGGGGGGAGCAATCAGCCCCAGCATTTT. Translating it yields CASSHPREGGSNQPQHF.

The chain employs TRBV28 and TRBJ2-7, with a tentative D call TRBD1 (5 bases). CDR1 and CDR2 (germline): MDHEN, SYDVKM. Trimming shortened V by 5 bases and J by 3 bases, and 17 bases separated the two germline ends. The CDR3 loop spans 15 amino acids. The CDR3 sequence is CASSQSGFPHYEQYF. DNA for the CDR3: TGTGCCAGCAGTCAATCAGGGTTCCCCCACTACGAGCAGTACTTC.

This sequence joins TRBV18 and TRBJ1-5, with D unclear. The V end was cut by 2 bases, the J end by 4 bases, with 12 bases between. The CDR3 is 15 residues long. The germline gives CDR1 KGHSH, CDR2 LQKENI. Here the CDR3 DNA reads TGTGCCAGCTCACCATTGGGGATGGGGAATCAGCCCCAGCATTTT. Translating gives CASSPLGMGNQPQHF.

This clone appeared a single time. This chain joins TRBV9 and TRBJ2-2; D ambiguous. Germline-derived CDR1 and CDR2 are SGDLS and YYNGEE. The CDR3 is made up of 12 amino acids. Between the trimmed V and J ends, which lost 6 bases and 0 bases, there was a span of 3 bases. The CDR3 is CASTPNTGELFF. The CDR3 DNA sequence: TGTGCCAGCACGCCGAACACCGGGGAGCTGTTTTTT.

The chain has TRBV12-3 or TRBV12-4 and TRBJ1-5; 7 bases map to TRBD1. With 3 bases clipped from V and 15 bases from J, the junction kept 11 bases outside the gene matches. The CDR3 loop spans 13 amino acids. CDR3 amino acids: CASSLAPTGFRHF. CDR3 DNA sequence: TGTGCCAGCAGTTTGGCCCCGACAGGGTTCAGGCATTTT.

This clone was observed once. The chain employs TRBV5-1 and TRBJ1-4, with unresolved D. Trimming removed 2 bases from V and 5 bases from J, with 7 bases in between. The germline CDR1 and CDR2 sequences are SGHRS and YFSETQ. The CDR3 runs 13 residues. The CDR3 sequence: CASSLTGNEKLFF. CDR3 DNA: TGCGCCAGCAGCTTAACCGGCAATGAAAAACTGTTTTTT. The variable domain in full, with the rest retrieved from reference TRBV5-1 and TRBJ1-4, is KAGVTQTPRYLIKTRGQQVTLSCSPISGHRSVSWYQQTPGQGLQFLFEYFSETQRNKGNFPGRFSGRQFSNSRSEMNVSTLELGDSALYLCASSLTGNEKLFFGSGTQLSVL.

V usage is TRBV4-3 and J usage is TRBJ2-5, with 16 bases identical to TRBD2. This CDR3 comprises 16 residues. The junction had 3 bases not matched to a gene; V was cut back by 3 bases and J by 5 bases. The V gene's germline CDR1 is LGHNA and CDR2 YSLEER. The CDR3 protein is CASSQGLAGGMETQYF. CDR3 in DNA: TGCGCCAGCAGCCAGGGACTAGCGGGGGGGATGGAGACCCAGTACTTC.

This clone was detected only once. The chain has TRBV13 and TRBJ1-2; tentative D call: TRBD1 (5 bases). CDR3 length: 14 residues. Per germline, CDR1 PRHDT and CDR2 FYEKMQ (reference sequence). The V and J ends lost 5 bases and 7 bases respectively, with 17 bases between them. CDR3 DNA sequence: TGTGCCAGCAGCCTGGGGAGGGGCCCACCTGGCTACACCTTC. Amino acids: CASSLGRGPPGYTF.

This clone was seen a few times. This chain links TRBV28 with TRBJ1-2; 10 nucleotides line up with TRBD1. V was clipped by 3 bases and J by 8 bases; unmatched bases: 9. Germline CDR1 is MDHEN and CDR2 is SYDVKM. The CDR3 runs to 15 residues. The DNA for the CDR3 is TGTGCCAGCAGTTTGGCGACAGGGGGCGCGAGGGGCTACACCTTC. This gives the protein CASSLATGGARGYTF.

About this clone itself: One end of the junction varies from germline; a read error may be responsible. The chain is built from TRBV7-7 and TRBJ2-1, with a tentative D call TRBD1 (5 bases). From germline, CDR1 is SSHAT and CDR2 FNYEAQ (reference sequence). The CDR3 contains 12 residues. The CDR3 DNA sequence: TGTGCTAGCAGCCCCTCAGGGCATGAGCAGTTCTTC. It is translated as CASSPSGHEQFF.

This chain uses TRBV28 with TRBJ1-1; D gene ambiguous. The germline V and J ends were trimmed by 4 bases and 0 bases, with 12 bases remaining between them. CDR3 length equals 15 residues. Looked up from germline, CDR1 is MDHEN and CDR2 is SYDVKM. For the CDR3, the DNA is TGTGCCAGCAGTTCTATGGGAGACATGAACACTGAAGCTTTCTTT. It specifies CASSSMGDMNTEAFF.

The chain has TRBV7-9 and TRBJ2-1, with 8 bases fitting TRBD2. Germline lookup yields CDR1 SEHNR and CDR2 FQNEAQ (reference sequence). The CDR3 has 13 residues. The V gene end was trimmed by 6 bases and the J gene end by 9 bases; junction bases not matched to a gene: 7. The CDR3 coding sequence is TGTGCCAGCAGAGGGACTAGGCGGGGTGAGCAGTTCTTC. Translation: CASRGTRRGEQFF.

The chain has TRBV20-1 and TRBJ1-5; D unclear. Germline-derived CDR1 and CDR2 are DFQATT and SNEGSKA (reference sequence). The CDR3 length is 15 residues. V was clipped by 3 bases and J by 6 bases, with 18 bases between them. CDR3 loop: CSASRPLGFGQPQHF. The CDR3 DNA reads TGCAGTGCTAGTAGGCCCCTAGGATTCGGTCAGCCCCAGCATTTT.

The rearrangement joins TRBV7-2 to TRBJ2-1; the match to TRBD2 covers 13 bases. The junction had 7 bases not matched to a gene; V was cut back by 5 bases and J by 9 bases. The CDR3 is made up of 15 amino acids. Germline V gene data show CDR1 as SGHTA and CDR2 as FQGNSA. The CDR3 here is CASSLLRLAGGEQFF. The CDR3 DNA reads TGTGCCAGCAGCCTCTTGAGACTAGCGGGGGGTGAGCAGTTCTTC. The full variable domain, completed using reference TRBV7-2 and TRBJ2-1, is GAGVSQSPSNKVTEKGKDVELRCDPISGHTALYWYRQSLGQGLEFLIYFQGNSAPDKSGLPSDRFSAERTGGSVSTLTIQRTQQEDSAVYLCASSLLRLAGGEQFFGPGTRLTVL.

This clone has only one observation. This chain connects TRBV6-5 to TRBJ1-5, with TRBD1 as a possible D gene (5 bases). This CDR3 spans 14 amino acids. CDR1 is MNHEY and CDR2 is SVGAGI in the germline V gene. V was shortened by 2 bases and J by 2 bases, with 7 bases between the two germline ends. The chain's CDR3 is CASSYGGGNQPQHF. The CDR3 nucleotides are TGTGCCAGCAGTTACGGGGGGGGCAATCAGCCCCAGCATTTT.